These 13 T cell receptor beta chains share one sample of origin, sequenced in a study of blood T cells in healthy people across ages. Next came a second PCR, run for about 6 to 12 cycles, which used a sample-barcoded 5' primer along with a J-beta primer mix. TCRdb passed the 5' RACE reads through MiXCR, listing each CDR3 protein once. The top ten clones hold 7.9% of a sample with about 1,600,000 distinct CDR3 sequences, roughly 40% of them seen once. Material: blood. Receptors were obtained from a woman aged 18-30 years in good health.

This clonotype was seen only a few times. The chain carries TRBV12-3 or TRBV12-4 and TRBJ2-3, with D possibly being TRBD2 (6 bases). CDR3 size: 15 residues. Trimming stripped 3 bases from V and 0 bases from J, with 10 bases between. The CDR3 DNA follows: TGTGCCAGCAGTTTCGGAGGGTTTAGCACAGATACGCAGTATTTT. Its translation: CASSFGGFSTDTQYF.

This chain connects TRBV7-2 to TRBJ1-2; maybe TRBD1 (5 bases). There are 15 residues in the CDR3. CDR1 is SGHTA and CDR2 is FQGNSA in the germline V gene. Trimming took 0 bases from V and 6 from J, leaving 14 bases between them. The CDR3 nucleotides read TGTGCCAGCAGCTTAGCGCTGGGGCAGCGAAATGGCTACACCTTC. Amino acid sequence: CASSLALGQRNGYTF.

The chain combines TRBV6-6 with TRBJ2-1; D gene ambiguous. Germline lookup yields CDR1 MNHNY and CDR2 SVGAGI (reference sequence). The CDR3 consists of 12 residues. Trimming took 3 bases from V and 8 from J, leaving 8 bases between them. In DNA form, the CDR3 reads TGTGCCAGCAGTTATAAGGCCGATGAGCAGTTCTTC. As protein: CASSYKADEQFF.

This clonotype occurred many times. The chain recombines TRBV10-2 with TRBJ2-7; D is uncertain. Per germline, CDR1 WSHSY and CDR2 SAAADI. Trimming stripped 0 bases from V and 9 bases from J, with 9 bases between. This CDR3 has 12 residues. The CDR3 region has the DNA TGCGCCAGCAGTGAGTCGGGTTCCTGGCAGTACTTC. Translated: CASSESGSWQYF.

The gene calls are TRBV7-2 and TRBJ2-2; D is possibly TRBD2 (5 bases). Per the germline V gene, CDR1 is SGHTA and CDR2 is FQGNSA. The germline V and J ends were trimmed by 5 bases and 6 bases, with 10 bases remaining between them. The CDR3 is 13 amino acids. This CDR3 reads CASSVLGPGELFF. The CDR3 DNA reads TGTGCCAGCAGCGTACTAGGTCCCGGGGAGCTGTTTTTT.

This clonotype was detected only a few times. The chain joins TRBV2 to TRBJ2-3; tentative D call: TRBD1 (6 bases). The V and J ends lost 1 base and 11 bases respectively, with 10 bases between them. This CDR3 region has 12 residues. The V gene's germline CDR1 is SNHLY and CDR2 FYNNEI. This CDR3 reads CASSEGQVRQYF. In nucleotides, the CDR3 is TGTGCCAGCAGTGAAGGACAGGTCCGGCAGTATTTT.

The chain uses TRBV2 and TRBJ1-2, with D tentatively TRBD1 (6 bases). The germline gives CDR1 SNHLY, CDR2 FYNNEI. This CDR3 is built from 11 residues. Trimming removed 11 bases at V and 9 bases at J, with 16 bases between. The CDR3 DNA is TGTGCCCCAGAACGGGGGCAAAGCTACACCTTC. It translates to CAPERGQSYTF.

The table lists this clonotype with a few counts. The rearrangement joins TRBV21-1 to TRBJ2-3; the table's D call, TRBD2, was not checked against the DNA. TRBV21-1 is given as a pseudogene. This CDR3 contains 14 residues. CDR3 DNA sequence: TGTGCCAGCACTGGGGGAGGCCCCCCAGATACGCAGTATTTT. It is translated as CASTGGGPPDTQYF.

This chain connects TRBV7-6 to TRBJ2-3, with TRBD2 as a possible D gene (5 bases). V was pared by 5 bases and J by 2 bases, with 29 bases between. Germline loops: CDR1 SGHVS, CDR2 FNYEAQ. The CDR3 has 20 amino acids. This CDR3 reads CASSPPSGGVIPSYTDTQYF. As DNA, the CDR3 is TGTGCCAGCAGCCCGCCGTCCGGAGGAGTAATCCCATCCTACACAGATACGCAGTATTTT.

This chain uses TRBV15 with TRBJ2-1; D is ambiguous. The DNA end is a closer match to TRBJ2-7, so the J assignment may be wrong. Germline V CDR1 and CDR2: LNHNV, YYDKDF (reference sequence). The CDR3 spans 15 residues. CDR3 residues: CATGVDRTSYNEQYF. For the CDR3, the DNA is TGTGCCACCGGGGTTGACCGTACATCCTACAATGAGCAGTACTTC.

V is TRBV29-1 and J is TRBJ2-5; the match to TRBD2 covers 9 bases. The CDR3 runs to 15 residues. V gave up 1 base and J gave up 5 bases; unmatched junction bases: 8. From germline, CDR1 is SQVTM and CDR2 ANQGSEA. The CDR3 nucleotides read TGCAGCGTTGAAGGCGGGAGGGCCGACGAGGAGACCCAGTACTTC. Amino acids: CSVEGGRADEETQYF.

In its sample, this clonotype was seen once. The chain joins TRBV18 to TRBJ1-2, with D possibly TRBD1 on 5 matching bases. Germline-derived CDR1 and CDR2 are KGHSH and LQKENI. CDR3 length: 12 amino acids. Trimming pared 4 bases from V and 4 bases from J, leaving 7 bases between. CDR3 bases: TGTGCCAGCTCACGGGGCGTCTATGGCTACACCTTC. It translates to CASSRGVYGYTF. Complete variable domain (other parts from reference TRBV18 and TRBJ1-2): NAGVMQNPRHLVRRRGQEARLRCSPMKGHSHVYWYRQLPEEGLKFMVYLQKENIIDESGMPKERFSAEFPKEGPSILRIQQVVRGDSAAYFCASSRGVYGYTFGSGTRLTVV.

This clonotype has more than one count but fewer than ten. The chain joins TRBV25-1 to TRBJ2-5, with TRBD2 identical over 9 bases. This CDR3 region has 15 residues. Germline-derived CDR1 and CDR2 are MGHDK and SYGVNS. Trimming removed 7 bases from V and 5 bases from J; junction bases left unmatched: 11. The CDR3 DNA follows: TGTGCCAGCATGCCTAGCGGGGCCCTCTGGGAGACCCAGTACTTC. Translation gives CASMPSGALWETQYF. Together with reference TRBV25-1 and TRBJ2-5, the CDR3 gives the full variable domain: EADIYQTPRYLVIGTGKKITLECSQTMGHDKMYWYQQDPGMELHLIHYSYGVNSTEKGDLSSESTVSRIRTEHFPLTLESARPSHTSQYLCASMPSGALWETQYFGPGTRLLVL.